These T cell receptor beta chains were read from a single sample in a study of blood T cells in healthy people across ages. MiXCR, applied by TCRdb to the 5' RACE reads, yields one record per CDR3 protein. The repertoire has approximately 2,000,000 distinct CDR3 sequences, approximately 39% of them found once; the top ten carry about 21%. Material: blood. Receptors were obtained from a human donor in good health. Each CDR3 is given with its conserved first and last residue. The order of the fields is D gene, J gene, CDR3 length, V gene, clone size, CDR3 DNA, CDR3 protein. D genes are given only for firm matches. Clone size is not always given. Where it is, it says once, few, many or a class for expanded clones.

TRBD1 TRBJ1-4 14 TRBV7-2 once TGTGCCAGCAGCTTCGGGACAGGGGGCCGAAAACGGTTTTTT CASSFGTGGRKRFF
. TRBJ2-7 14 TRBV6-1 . TGTGCCAGCAGTGATGGGGGAGGAGGTTACGAGCAGTACTTC CASSDGGGGYEQYF
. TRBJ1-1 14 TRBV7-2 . TGTGCCAGCAGCGTAGTCGGGACAACTTCTGAAGCTTTCTTT CASSVVGTTSEAFF
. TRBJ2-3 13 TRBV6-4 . TGTGCCAGCAGTGACACTCTCACAGATACGCAGTATTTT CASSDTLTDTQYF
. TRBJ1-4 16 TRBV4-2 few TGTGCCAGCAGCCAAGAGGACCGGAGGGTAGGGGAAAAACTGTTTTTT CASSQEDRRVGEKLFF
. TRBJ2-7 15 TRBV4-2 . TGTGCCAGCAGCCAAGACAGTACCGGAGCCTACGAGCAGTACTTC CASSQDSTGAYEQYF
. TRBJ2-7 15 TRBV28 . TGTGCCAGCAGTCCTTGGACATACAGGTCCTACGAGCAGTACTTC CASSPWTYRSYEQYF
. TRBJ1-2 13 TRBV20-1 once TGCAGTGCTCAGGACAGAACACTCTATGGCGACACCTTC CSAQDRTLYGDTF
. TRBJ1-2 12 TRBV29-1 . TGCAGCGTGACCGGGGGGAACTATGGCTACACCTTC CSVTGGNYGYTF
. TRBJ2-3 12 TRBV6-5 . TGTGCCAGCGCCGGGGACACAGATACGCAGTATTTT CASAGDTDTQYF
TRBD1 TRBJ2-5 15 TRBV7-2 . TGTGCCAGCAGCTCATTCGGGACAGGGGGAGAGACCCAGTACTTC CASSSFGTGGETQYF
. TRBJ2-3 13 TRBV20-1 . TGCAGTGCTAGAAGCGGAGACACAGATACGCAGTATTTT CSARSGDTDTQYF
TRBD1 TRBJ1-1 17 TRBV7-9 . TGTGCCAGCAGCTTACCTCTGGGAGGGGGCGTTAACACTGAAGCTTTCTTT CASSLPLGGGVNTEAFF
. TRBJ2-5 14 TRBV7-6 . TGTGCCAGCAGCTTTACAGGCCGACAAGAGACCCAGTACTTC CASSFTGRQETQYF
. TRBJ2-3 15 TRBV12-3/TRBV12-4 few TGTGCCAGCAGGGAGTGGGAACCTAGCACAGATACGCAGTATTTT CASREWEPSTDTQYF
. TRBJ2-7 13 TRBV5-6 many TGTGCCAGCAGCTTACAGGCCGCCTACGAGCAGTACTTC CASSLQAAYEQYF
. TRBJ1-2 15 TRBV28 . TGTGCCAGCAGTTTTCCAGGGCCCTTATTCTATGGCTACACCTTC CASSFPGPLFYGYTF